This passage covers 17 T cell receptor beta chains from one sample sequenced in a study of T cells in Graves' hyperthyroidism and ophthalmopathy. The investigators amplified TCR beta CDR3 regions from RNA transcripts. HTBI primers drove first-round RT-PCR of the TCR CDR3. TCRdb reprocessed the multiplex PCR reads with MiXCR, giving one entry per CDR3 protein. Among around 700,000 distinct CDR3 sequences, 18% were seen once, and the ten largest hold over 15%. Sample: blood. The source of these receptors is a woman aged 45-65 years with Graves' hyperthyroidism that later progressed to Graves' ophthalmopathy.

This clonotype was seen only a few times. CDR3: CASTPGSGSEAFF. CDR3 DNA: TGTGCCAGTACCCCAGGGTCTGGGTCTGAAGCTTTCTTT. This chain uses TRBV19 with TRBJ1-1; possibly TRBD1 for D (5 bases). Trimming took off 7 bases at V and 6 bases at J, with 15 bases between the two ends. This CDR3 is built from 13 residues. Germline CDR1 is LNHDA and CDR2 is SQIVND (reference sequence).

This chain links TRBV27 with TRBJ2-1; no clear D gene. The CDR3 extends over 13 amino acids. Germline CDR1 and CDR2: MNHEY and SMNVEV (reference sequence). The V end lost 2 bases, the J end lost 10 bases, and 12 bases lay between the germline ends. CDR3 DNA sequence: TGTGCCAGCAGTTTAACTGACTCCCGAGAGCAGTTCTTC. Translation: CASSLTDSREQFF.

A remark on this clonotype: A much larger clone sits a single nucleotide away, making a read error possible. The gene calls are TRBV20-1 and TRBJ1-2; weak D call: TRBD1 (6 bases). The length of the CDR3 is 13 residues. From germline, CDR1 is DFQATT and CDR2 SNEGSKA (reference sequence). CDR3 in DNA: TGCAGTGCTCGTAGTGGGGGGCTAGGTGGCTACGCCTTC. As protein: CSARSGGLGGYAF.

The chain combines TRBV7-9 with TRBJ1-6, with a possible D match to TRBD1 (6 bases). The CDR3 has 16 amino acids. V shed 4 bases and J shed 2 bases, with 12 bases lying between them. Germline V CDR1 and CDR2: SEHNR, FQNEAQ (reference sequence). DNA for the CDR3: TGTGCCAGCAGCTCTTCAGGGGTGGCCTATAATTCACCCCTCCACTTT. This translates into CASSSSGVAYNSPLHF.

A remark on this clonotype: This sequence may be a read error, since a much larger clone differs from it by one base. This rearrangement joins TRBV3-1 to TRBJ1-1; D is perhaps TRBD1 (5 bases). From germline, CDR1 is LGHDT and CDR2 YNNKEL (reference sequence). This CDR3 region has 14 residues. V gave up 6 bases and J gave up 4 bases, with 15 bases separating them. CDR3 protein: CASSLYQGGTEAFF. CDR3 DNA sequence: TGTGCCAGCAGTTTATATCAGGGAGGCACTGAAGCTTTCTTT.

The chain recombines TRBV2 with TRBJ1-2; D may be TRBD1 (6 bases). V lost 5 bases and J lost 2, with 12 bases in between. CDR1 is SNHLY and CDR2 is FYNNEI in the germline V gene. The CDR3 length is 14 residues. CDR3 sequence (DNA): TGTGCCAGCAGTCGTCGGACAGAGAACTATGGCTACACCTTC. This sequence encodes CASSRRTENYGYTF.

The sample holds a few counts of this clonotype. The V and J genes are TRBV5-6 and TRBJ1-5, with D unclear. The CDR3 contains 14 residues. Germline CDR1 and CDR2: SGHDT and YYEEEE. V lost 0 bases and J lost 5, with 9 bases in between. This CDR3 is CASSLGHEDQPQHF. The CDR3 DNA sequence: TGTGCCAGCAGCTTGGGGCACGAGGATCAGCCCCAGCATTTT.

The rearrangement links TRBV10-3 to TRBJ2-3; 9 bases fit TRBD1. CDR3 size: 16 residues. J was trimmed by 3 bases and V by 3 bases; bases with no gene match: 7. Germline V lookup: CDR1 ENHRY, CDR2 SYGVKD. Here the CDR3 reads CAISDWATGGTDTQYF. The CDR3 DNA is TGTGCCATCAGTGATTGGGCGACAGGGGGGACAGATACGCAGTATTTT.

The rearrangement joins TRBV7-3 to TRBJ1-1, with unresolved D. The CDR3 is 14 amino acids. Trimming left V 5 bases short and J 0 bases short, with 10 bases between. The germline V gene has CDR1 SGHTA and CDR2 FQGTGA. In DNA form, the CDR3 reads TGTGCCAGCAGCCCTATTGGATTGAACACTGAAGCTTTCTTT. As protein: CASSPIGLNTEAFF.

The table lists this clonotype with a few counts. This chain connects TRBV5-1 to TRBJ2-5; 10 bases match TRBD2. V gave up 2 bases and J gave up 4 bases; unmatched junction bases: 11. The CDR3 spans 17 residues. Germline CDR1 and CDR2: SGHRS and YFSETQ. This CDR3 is CASSFRTSGVGGETQYF. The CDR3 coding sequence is TGCGCCAGCAGCTTCCGGACTAGCGGAGTCGGAGGAGAGACCCAGTACTTC. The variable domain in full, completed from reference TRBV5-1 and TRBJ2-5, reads KAGVTQTPRYLIKTRGQQVTLSCSPISGHRSVSWYQQTPGQGLQFLFEYFSETQRNKGNFPGRFSGRQFSNSRSEMNVSTLELGDSALYLCASSFRTSGVGGETQYFGPGTRLLVL.

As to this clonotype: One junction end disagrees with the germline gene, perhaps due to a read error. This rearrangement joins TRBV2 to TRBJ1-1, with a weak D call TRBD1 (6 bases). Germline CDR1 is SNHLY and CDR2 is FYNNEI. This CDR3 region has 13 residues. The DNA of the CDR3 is TGTGCCAGCAGTTTCGGGGACAATTACTTCCGTGTCTTT. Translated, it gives CASSFGDNYFRVF.

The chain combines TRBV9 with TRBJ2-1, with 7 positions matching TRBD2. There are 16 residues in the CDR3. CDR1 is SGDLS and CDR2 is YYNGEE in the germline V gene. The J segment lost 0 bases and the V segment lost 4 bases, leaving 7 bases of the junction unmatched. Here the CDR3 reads CASSPSRGTSYNEQFF. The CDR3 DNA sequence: TGTGCCAGCAGCCCCTCGCGGGGGACCTCCTACAATGAGCAGTTCTTC.

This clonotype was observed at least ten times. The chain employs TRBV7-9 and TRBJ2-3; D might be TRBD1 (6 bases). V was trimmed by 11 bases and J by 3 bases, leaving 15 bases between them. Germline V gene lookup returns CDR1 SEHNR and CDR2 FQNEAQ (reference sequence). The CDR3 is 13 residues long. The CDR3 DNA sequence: TGTGCCGGCTCGGGACACCTTACAGATACGCAGTATTTT. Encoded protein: CAGSGHLTDTQYF. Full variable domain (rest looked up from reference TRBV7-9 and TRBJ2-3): DTGVSQNPRHKITKRGQNVTFRCDPISEHNRLYWYRQTLGQGPEFLTYFQNEAQLEKSRLLSDRFSAERPKGSFSTLEIQRTEQGDSAMYLCAGSGHLTDTQYFGPGTRLTVL.

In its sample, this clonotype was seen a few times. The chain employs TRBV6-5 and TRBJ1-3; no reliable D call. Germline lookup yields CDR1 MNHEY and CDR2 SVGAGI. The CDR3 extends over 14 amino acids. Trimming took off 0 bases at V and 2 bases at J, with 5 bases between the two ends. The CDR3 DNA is TGTGCCAGCAGTTACTCGAATACTGGAAACACCATATATTTT. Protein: CASSYSNTGNTIYF.

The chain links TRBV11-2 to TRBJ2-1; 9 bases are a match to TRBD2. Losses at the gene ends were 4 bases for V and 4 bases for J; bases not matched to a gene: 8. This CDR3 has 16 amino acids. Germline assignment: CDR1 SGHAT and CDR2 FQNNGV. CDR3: CASSSGVTSGYNEQFF. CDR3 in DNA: TGTGCCAGCAGCTCCGGGGTGACTAGCGGTTACAATGAGCAGTTCTTC. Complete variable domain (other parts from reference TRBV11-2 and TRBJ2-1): EAGVAQSPRYKIIEKRQSVAFWCNPISGHATLYWYQQILGQGPKLLIQFQNNGVVDDSQLPKDRFSAERLKGVDSTLKIQPAKLEDSAVYLCASSSGVTSGYNEQFFGPGTRLTVL.

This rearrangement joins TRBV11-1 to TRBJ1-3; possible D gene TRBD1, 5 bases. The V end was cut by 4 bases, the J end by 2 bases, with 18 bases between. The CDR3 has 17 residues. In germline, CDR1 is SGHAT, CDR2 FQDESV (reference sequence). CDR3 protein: CASSSSREMGPGNTIYF. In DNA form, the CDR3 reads TGTGCCAGCAGCTCTAGCAGGGAGATGGGTCCTGGAAACACCATATATTTT.

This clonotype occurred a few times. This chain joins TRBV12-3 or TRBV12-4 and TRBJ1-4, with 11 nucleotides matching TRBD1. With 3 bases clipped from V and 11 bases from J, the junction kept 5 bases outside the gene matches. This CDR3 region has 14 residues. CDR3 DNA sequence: TGTGCCAGCAGTTTTTGGACAGGGGGCCAGAAACTGTTTTTT. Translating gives CASSFWTGGQKLFF.